This record concerns one T cell receptor (beta chain) sequence. Its specificity is not known. The table came from immunoSEQ multiplex PCR; TCRdb's copy has only in-frame clones and leaves some out. Of roughly 250,000 clones in the sample, 70% were seen once. These data come from a study of cytotoxic CD8 clonotypes in ibrutinib-treated CLL. In the study overall: After median roughly 70 months, approximately 14 stayed in remission, around twelve progressed; responses approximately 24 partial, 2 complete.

Overall study results and limits: There were few public clonotypes, and on treatment they contracted or stayed stable.

This TCR came from a human donor with chronic lymphocytic leukemia. Sequencing was performed on PBMCs, taken after 24 months of ibrutinib treatment.

This chain's CDR3 is CASSSTSATDTQYF. CDR3 in DNA: TGTGCCAGCAGCTCCACCTCGGCGACAGATACGCAGTATTTT. The rearrangement joins TRBV11-3 to TRBJ2-3; D gene unclear. In germline, CDR1 is SGHNT, CDR2 YENEEA. The ends were cut back, 4 bases at V and 3 bases at J, with 11 bases in the middle. The length of the CDR3 is 14 residues.